This T cell receptor (beta chain) was captured in a study of cytomegalovirus exposure and HLA in healthy donors. Study information: The same platform used for the 500 to 850 first-cohort repertoires was also used for the 95 to 150 validation repertoires, as a later analysis reported.

The CDR3 contains 16 residues. Germline trimming cut 0 bases from V and 1 base from J; bases unmatched to any gene: 4. Germline V lookup: CDR1 SGHTA, CDR2 FQGNSA. Sequenced by immunoSEQ multiplex PCR; TCRdb stores in-frame clones only, minus some. This sample has about 120,000 clones; roughly 83% occur once, and the top ten carry 4.9%. Sequenced material: PBMCs. The chain employs TRBV7-2 and TRBJ2-5; 8 nucleotides match TRBD2. The sequence was obtained from a man aged 18 to 29 in good health and CMV-seronegative. For the CDR3, the DNA is TGTGCCAGCAGCTTAGCGGGCGGGGGGTTCCAAGAGACCCAGTACTTC. Amino acid sequence: CASSLAGGGFQETQYF.